This T cell receptor beta chain derives from a study of CD8+ T cells in alopecia areata (dated by TCRdb to 2017 to 2018). Some background on the complete study: Treated patients were enrolled in an open-label pilot trial of oral tofacitinib, 5 to 10 mg twice daily, for moderate-to-severe alopecia areata. Scalp clonality was compared across normal scalp (n=4), patchy alopecia areata scalp (n=8), and alopecia totalis/universalis scalp (n=8). Biopsies were taken from tofacitinib-treated patients at baseline and at 4 and 24 weeks of treatment, and a later scalp biopsy was taken in several of the tofacitinib-treated patients. In humans, TCRbeta sequencing was performed on scalp tissue and on sorted CD4+ and CD8+ peripheral blood T cells from healthy controls and from patients with patchy or totalis/universalis alopecia areata. RNA was extracted with the PAXgene miRNA kit for fixed scalp, the miRNeasy kit for PBMCs, and the RNeasy kit for mouse skin. The SALT score, which quantifies the percentage of affected scalp surface area, was used to measure disease severity in treated patients. Tofacitinib was given for 6 to 18 months, followed by 6 months of follow-up off drug to assess delayed response and recurrence. TCRbeta CDR3 regions were amplified by immunoSEQ multiplex PCR with 35 Vbeta forward and 13 Jbeta reverse primers. The study used high-throughput TCRbeta sequencing to examine T cell clonal expansion in alopecia areata, in both the C3H/HeJ mouse model and human patients. Findings and caveats that apply to the study as a whole: Resident alphabeta T cells in normal human skin are also sequenced, complicating scalp TCR repertoire analysis, unlike mouse skin dominated by gammadelta T cells. During tofacitinib treatment, many expanded lesional clones stuck around in both scalp and blood, and this persistence may partly explain why relapse happens after treatment is stopped. Higher clonality and more expanded CD8+ clones were observed in lesional scalp than in normal scalp, particularly in alopecia totalis/universalis, a finding suggestive of antigenic drive. Tofacitinib significantly lowered scalp clonality and the number of expanded CD8+ clones among the top 100 scalp clones. TCR sequences shared between patients were less clear than in mice, possibly partly because of HLA diversity in the patient population. Because the treated cohort was small and had just a single nonresponder, larger studies are needed to establish links between baseline CD8+ expansion and response.

Per the publication, the treatment or condition label means: oral pan-JAK inhibitor, 5-10 mg twice daily. Peripheral blood and lesional scalp punch biopsies were obtained from patients with alopecia areata. PBMCs were isolated by density centrifugation and stained for CD3, CD4 and CD8, after which CD4+ and CD8+ T cells were sorted on a FACSAria. This clone was seen a handful of times. Its cognate antigen has yet to be identified. Base qualities are not recorded, but no much larger clone differs from it by a single base. Library generation was performed with the immunoSEQ multiplex PCR assay. RNA was extracted from all samples and reverse transcribed into cDNA, which served as template for TCR sequencing. First-strand cDNA was synthesized with SuperScript III using a 2:1 mix of oligo-dT and random hexamers. Amplification bias was assessed with a synthetic immune receptor repertoire, and residual bias was removed computationally. Under the source paper's analysis protocol: Raw reads were preprocessed to remove errors, and CDR3 was defined by IMGT conventions from the conserved cysteine to phenylalanine. Clonality was computed by normalizing Shannon entropy by log2 of the number of productive unique TCRs and subtracting the result from 1. CD4 or CD8 identity of scalp clones was inferred by cross-referencing scalp TCRbeta sequences with sorted blood CD4 and CD8 repertoires. Imported from immuneACCESS, the table was reduced by TCRdb to in-frame sequences with V and J called. These copies leave out some clones; in studies compared against another copy, an unresolved V gene accounts for under half, and the cause of the remainder is not known. V and J calls and clone size are copied from that table; D and trimming were computed from the DNA. Present in this sample are around 190,000 clones, about three fifths of which were seen just once. The biggest ten clones account for approximately 1.2% of the sample.

The germline V gene specifies SQVTM as CDR1 and ANQGSEA as CDR2. From the cysteine up to the phenylalanine, the CDR3 has a length of 12 residues. CDR3 DNA only is kept here, 36 bases in frame from base 1. V sheds 2 bases and J sheds 5 bases, leaving 9 bases between their ends. The chain joins TRBV29-1 to TRBJ1-1, and TRBD1 may be the D gene, going by 5 matching bases. This specimen consisted of CD4+ T cells sorted from blood, obtained around week 50, from a patient treated with tofacitinib. The sequence derives from a human donor with alopecia areata. CDR3 region: CSVERGFTEAFF. The DNA sequence reads TGCAGCGTTGAACGGGGGTTTACTGAAGCTTTCTTT.